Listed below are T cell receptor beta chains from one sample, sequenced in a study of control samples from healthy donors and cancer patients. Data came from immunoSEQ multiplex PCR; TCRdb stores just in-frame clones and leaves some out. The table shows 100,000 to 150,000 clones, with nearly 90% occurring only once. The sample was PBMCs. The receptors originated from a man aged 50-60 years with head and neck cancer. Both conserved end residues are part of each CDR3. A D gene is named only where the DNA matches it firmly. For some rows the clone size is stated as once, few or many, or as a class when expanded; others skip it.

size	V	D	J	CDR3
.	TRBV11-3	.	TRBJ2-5	CASSPGNQETQYF
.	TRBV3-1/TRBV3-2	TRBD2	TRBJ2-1	CASSQLAGAPIYNEQFF
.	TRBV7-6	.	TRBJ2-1	CASSPSGGTTYNEQFF
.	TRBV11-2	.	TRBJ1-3	CASSLRGSATGNTIYF
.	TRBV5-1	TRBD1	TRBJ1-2	CASSLEGQDFYGYTF
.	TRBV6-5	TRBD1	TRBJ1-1	CASTGTGPTEAFF
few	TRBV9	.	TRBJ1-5	CASSVGGSNQPQHF
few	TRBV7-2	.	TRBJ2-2	CASSRGGDTGELFF
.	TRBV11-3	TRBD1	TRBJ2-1	CASSLGVGTGGNEQFF
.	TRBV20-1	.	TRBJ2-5	CSARYPETQYF
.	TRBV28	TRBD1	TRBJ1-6	CASRLAGTGMSSYNSPLHF
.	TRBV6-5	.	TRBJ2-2	CASILGSANTGELFF
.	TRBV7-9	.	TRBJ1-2	CASSKGTSPWSYGYTF
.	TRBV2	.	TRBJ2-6	CASSVPLNGSRGANVLTF